This T cell receptor beta chain came from a study of cytomegalovirus exposure and HLA in healthy donors. Whole-study results and caveats: As confirmed in vitro, a few CMV-associated chains were specific for CMV antigens.

A note on this clone: The antigen remains unidentified.

This CDR3 region has 15 residues. J gave up 3 bases and V 3 bases, and 2 bases lay outside the gene matches. Germline-derived CDR1 and CDR2 are SGHVS and FNYEAQ. This table comes from immunoSEQ multiplex PCR, and its TCRdb copy is limited to in-frame clones, with some not included. The sample contains 45,000 to 60,000 clones, just over 90% of which appear only once. The donors were in the approximately 120-subject validation cohort, distinct from the approximately 700-subject first cohort. The source is a woman aged 18-29 years in good health and CMV-seronegative. The chain uses TRBV7-6 and TRBJ2-1; 10 positions agree with TRBD2. Sequenced input: PBMCs. The CDR3 sequence: CASSFRTSGYNEQFF. CDR3 nucleotides: TGTGCCAGCAGCTTTAGGACTAGCGGCTACAATGAGCAGTTCTTC.